Presented here are 2 T cell receptor beta chains from one specimen sequenced in a study of monozygotic twins with inflammatory bowel disease. For each CDR3 protein, TCRdb gives one entry from its re-call of the 5' RACE reads, without DNA. The listing records approximately 330,000 distinct CDR3 sequences. The sample was blood. The source of these receptors is a human donor with ulcerative colitis or Crohn's disease, or a healthy co-twin of an affected twin (not recorded which).

J is TRBJ1-1 and V is TRBV5-1. Per the germline V gene, CDR1 is SGHRS and CDR2 is YFSETQ. CDR3 length equals 13 residues. This CDR3 is CASSLILNTEAFF.

The V call is TRBV4-3, the J call TRBJ2-1; TCRdb outputs TRBD2, but without DNA this stays unchecked. CDR1 is LGHNA, CDR2 YSLEER, per germline. This CDR3 has 17 amino acids. The CDR3: CASSRALAGGSYNEQFF.